This T cell receptor (beta chain) was sequenced during a study of blood T cell repertoires in COVID-19. Study summary: Italy, Spain and the United States were the sources of the convalescent and acute COVID-19 samples.

The CDR3 sequence is 13 residues long. V lost 5 bases to trimming and J lost 7 bases, with 12 bases between them. The germline gives CDR1 SGHVS, CDR2 FNYEAQ. Assay used: immunoSEQ multiplex PCR; TCRdb lists only in-frame clones, some missing. This table holds 130,000 to 150,000 clones, just under 85% found once. This chain joins TRBV7-6 and TRBJ1-3; D may be TRBD1 (5 bases). This TCR derives from a man between 45 and 60 years old who had recovered from COVID-19. The material sequenced was PBMCs or T cells enriched from blood (not recorded which). The CDR3 reads CASSANQGNTIYF. The CDR3 DNA sequence: TGTGCCAGCAGCGCGAATCAGGGTAACACCATATATTTT.